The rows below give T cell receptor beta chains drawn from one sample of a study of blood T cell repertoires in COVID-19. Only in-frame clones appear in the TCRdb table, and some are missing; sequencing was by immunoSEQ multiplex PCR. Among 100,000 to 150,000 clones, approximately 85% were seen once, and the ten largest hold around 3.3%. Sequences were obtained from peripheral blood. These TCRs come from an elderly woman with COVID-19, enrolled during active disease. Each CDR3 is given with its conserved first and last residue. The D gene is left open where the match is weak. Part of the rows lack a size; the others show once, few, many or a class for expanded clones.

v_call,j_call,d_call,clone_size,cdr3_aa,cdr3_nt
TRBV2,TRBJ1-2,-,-,CASSNTAGDGYTF,TGTGCCAGCAGTAATACAGCGGGCGATGGCTACACCTTC
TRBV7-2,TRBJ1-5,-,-,CASSPRANSNQPQHF,TGTGCCAGCAGCCCCAGGGCAAATAGCAATCAGCCCCAGCATTTT
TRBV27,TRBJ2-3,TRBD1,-,CASSRNRGDTDTQYF,TGTGCCAGCAGTCGCAACAGGGGAGACACAGATACGCAGTATTTT
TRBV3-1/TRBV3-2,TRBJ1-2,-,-,CASSRPGRYGYTF,TGTGCCAGCAGCCGTCCGGGGAGGTATGGCTACACCTTC
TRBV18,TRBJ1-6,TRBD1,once,CASSPGTGGDSPLHF,TGTGCCAGCTCACCTGGGACAGGGGGCGACTCACCCCTCCACTTT
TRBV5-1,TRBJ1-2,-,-,CASSFKQGNGYTF,TGCGCCAGCAGCTTTAAGCAGGGGAATGGCTACACCTTC
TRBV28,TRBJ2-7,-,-,CATETAFSYEQYF,TGTGCCACCGAGACAGCTTTTTCCTACGAGCAGTACTTC
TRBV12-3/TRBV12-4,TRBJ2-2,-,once,CASSPGLWELFF,TGTGCCAGCAGTCCCGGGTTATGGGAGCTGTTTTTT
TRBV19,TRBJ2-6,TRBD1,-,CASFPGTGSSGANVLTF,TGTGCCAGTTTCCCCGGGACAGGGAGCTCTGGGGCCAACGTCCTGACTTTC
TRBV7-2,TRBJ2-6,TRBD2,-,CASSAGLSGANVLTF,TGTGCCAGCAGCGCGGGACTATCTGGGGCCAACGTCCTGACTTTC
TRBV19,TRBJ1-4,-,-,CASTRTGDDEKLFF,TGTGCCAGTACCCGGACGGGGGATGATGAAAAACTGTTTTTT
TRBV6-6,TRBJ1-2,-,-,CASSPAEGRKVSGYGYTF,TGTGCCAGCAGTCCTGCTGAGGGGAGGAAAGTTTCGGGCTATGGCTACACCTTC
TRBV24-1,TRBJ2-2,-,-,CATELGGTTGELFF,TGTGCCACCGAATTAGGGGGAACCACCGGGGAGCTGTTTTTT
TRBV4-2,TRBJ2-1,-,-,CASSQEGFSGNEQFF,TGTGCCAGCAGCCAAGAGGGATTTTCGGGGAATGAGCAGTTCTTC
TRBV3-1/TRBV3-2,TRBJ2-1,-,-,CASSQGTIKNEQFF,TGTGCCAGCAGCCAAGGGACAATAAAAAATGAGCAGTTCTTC
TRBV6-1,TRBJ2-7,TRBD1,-,CASSEAQGVSSYEQYF,TGTGCCAGCAGTGAAGCTCAGGGGGTAAGCTCCTACGAGCAGTACTTC
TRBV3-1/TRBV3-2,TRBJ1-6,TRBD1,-,CASSQDRGLSPLHF,TGTGCCAGCAGCCAGGACAGGGGGCTATCACCCCTCCACTTT
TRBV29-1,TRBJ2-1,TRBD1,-,CSVGPSTGGSGSYNEQFF,TGCAGCGTTGGGCCCTCGACAGGGGGCAGCGGGTCCTACAATGAGCAGTTCTTC
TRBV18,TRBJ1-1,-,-,CASSHQDRNTEAFF,TGTGCCAGCTCCCATCAAGACAGGAACACTGAAGCTTTCTTT
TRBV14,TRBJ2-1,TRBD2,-,CASSQVGAGGFYEQFF,TGTGCCAGCAGCCAAGTCGGAGCGGGAGGTTTTTATGAGCAGTTCTTC
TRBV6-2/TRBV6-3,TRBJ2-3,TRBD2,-,CASSPLGLAADTQYF,TGTGCCAGCAGCCCACTCGGACTAGCCGCAGATACGCAGTATTTT
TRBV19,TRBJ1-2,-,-,CASSIVGANYGYTF,TGTGCCAGTAGTATAGTGGGCGCTAACTATGGCTACACCTTC
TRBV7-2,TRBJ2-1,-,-,CASSLNLESSEQFF,TGTGCCAGCAGCTTGAATCTAGAGAGTAGTGAGCAGTTCTTC
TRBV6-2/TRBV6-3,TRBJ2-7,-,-,CASSGISALILYEQYF,TGTGCCAGCAGTGGTATCTCTGCCCTCATACTCTACGAGCAGTACTTC
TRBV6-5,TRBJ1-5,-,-,CASSPPGQPQHF,TGTGCCAGCAGTCCCCCGGGTCAGCCCCAGCATTTT
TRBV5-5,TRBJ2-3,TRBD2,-,CASSLVDRPGLAGFTDTQYF,TGTGCCAGCAGCTTGGTAGACAGGCCGGGACTAGCGGGATTCACAGATACGCAGTATTTT
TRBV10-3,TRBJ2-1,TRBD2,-,CAISGAGGLNEQFF,TGTGCCATCAGTGGGGCGGGAGGGCTCAATGAGCAGTTCTTC
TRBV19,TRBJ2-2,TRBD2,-,CASSVSGLAGNTGELFF,TGTGCCAGTAGTGTTAGCGGACTAGCGGGGAACACCGGGGAGCTGTTTTTT
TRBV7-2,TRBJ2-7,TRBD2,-,CASQLAGVYEQYF,TGTGCCAGCCAGCTAGCGGGAGTCTACGAGCAGTACTTC
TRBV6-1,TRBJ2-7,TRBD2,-,CASSEIAGVGYEQYF,TGTGCCAGCAGTGAAATAGCGGGAGTCGGCTACGAGCAGTACTTC
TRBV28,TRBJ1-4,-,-,CASTSGATNEKLFF,TGTGCCAGCACTTCCGGTGCAACTAATGAAAAACTGTTTTTT